This T cell receptor beta chain was recorded in a study of blood T cell repertoires in COVID-19 (dated by TCRdb to 2019 to 2021). Context from the whole study: For ImmuneRACE Cohort 3, a participant was defined as recovered based on two consecutive negative NP/OP PCR tests, clearance by a healthcare professional, or resolution of symptoms. Deeply sampled blood TCRbeta repertoires from subjects exposed to, actively infected with, or recovered from COVID-19 were included in the dataset. The repertoires were released in a freely available public database intended as a resource for research on the immune response to SARS-CoV-2. The collaborator samples originated in the United States, Italy and Spain and spanned the acute and convalescent phases of COVID-19. The samples were drawn from the first 160 participants of the ongoing ImmuneRACE study and from 1,200 or so subjects provided by 6 global collaborators. Where available, HLA class I and class II types were taken from metadata supplied by the sample provider and were not determined by assay-based typing. The prospective study material was composed of cDNA or gDNA derived from T cells, B-cell-depleted T cells, or PBMCs. A de-identified subject ID, COVID-19 status, age in years and sex were almost always included in the sample metadata.

In the prospective study, participants were about 18 to 90 years old, resided in 25 or so geographic areas of the United States, and were enrolled through a virtual design. In the prospective study, cohorts were assigned on the basis of participant-reported clinical history obtained from a screening survey and a study questionnaire. In the prospective study, whole blood, serum and a nasopharyngeal or oropharyngeal swab were collected from each participant by mobile phlebotomists. Additional blood draws and questionnaires over an approximately two-month period could optionally be provided by prospective study participants. Prospective study blood samples were shipped either frozen or at room temperature before DNA extraction. The immunoSEQ Assay, a bias-controlled multiplex PCR, was used to amplify TCRbeta CDR3 regions from genomic DNA. The published analysis was carried out like this. The number of nucleated cells in each sample was estimated by amplification of reference gene primers within the assay. To quantify the absolute abundance of each unique TCRbeta CDR3 rearrangement, sequence reads were collapsed and filtered. Productive Simpson clonality was computed per sample as the square root of Simpson's diversity index over productive rearrangements. TCRdb's version of the immuneACCESS table is confined to in-frame rearrangements and falls short of the full clone set. An unresolved V gene accounts for under half of the shortfall where checked; the remainder is of unknown origin. V, J and clone size were drawn from that table, and D and trimming were deduced from the DNA. The sample table lists 350,000 to 450,000 clones, more than 70% of them with a count of one. The ten largest make up roughly 2% of the sample.

Study-wide findings and limitations: The quantity of clinical and demographic metadata differed by source and by participant and was supplied without curation.

V loses 6 bases, J loses 2 bases, and the germline ends lie 16 bases apart. The CDR3 runs 15 residues from the cysteine to the phenylalanine. Only CDR3 DNA remains: 45 bases, in frame from the first base. Via the germline V gene, CDR1 is SNHLY and CDR2 FYNNEI. This clone was counted between two and nine times. Its antigen remains unidentified. The input lacks base qualities; no much larger clone sits a single base away. The sequence was obtained from a man aged 35 to 55 in a cohort exposed to, infected with or recovered from COVID-19 (not recorded which). Sample: PBMCs or T cells enriched from blood (not recorded which). The rearranged chain carries TRBV2 and TRBJ2-5; tentative D gene TRBD2, with 6 bases matching. The CDR3 is CASRLQLASQETQYF. The nucleotide sequence reads TGTGCCAGCAGGCTCCAACTAGCCAGTCAAGAGACCCAGTACTTC.